This TCR beta chain was sequenced for a study of T cells after yellow fever vaccination (dated by TCRdb to between 2018 and 2021). Concerning the study at large: The SMART-Seq v4 Ultra Low Input RNA kit was used to prepare libraries from fractions with low cell numbers. Blood samples were taken at several timepoints before and after primary and secondary immunization, and bulk PBMC replicates and cell subsets were isolated. Two healthy male donors, one aged 18 to 30 and one aged 30 to 40 years, made up the cohort. Bulk TCR alpha and beta repertoires were sequenced longitudinally to track T-cell clones before and after primary and booster YFV17D yellow fever vaccination.

This clonotype turned up a few times. What antigen it recognizes has not been identified. Per-nucleotide qualities are absent, and no much larger clonotype sits a single base away. TCRdb shows the sequencer as Illumina NovaSeq 6000. TCR cDNA was made using 5'RACE template switching, a step that added a universal primer site and unique molecular identifiers. Priming for cDNA synthesis came from both the TCR alpha and TCR beta constant segments. Library amplification used two PCR steps, and the second PCR step added sample barcodes and sequencing adapters. Libraries were sequenced on Illumina HiSeq 2500 (2x100 bp) or NovaSeq (2x150 bp). From the authors' description of their analysis: Reads were demultiplexed and collapsed into UMI consensus sequences with MIGEC, and V(D)J alignment was performed with MiXCR. Vaccine-responding clonotypes were defined with edgeR using replicate PBMC samples, requiring FDR below 0.01 and a log2 fold change above 5 up to day 15. Each bulk clonotype received a CD4 or CD8 identity based on whether the sequenced CD4 or CD8 repertoire contained that clonotype at higher abundance. TCRdb took the public reads, trimmed them with fastp at Q25, ran MiXCR for clone calling and kept in-frame beta chains. For every CDR3 protein sequence, its rows merge into one entry that carries the most common genes and DNA. These V and J calls derive from TCRdb rather than the authors' analysis. For this sample there are 280,000 or so distinct CDR3 sequences; 7.5% to 9% appear just once. Clones ranked in the top ten supply over 3% of the sample.

This sample's treatment or condition label indicates: live attenuated yellow fever vaccine strain. A standard Ficoll-Paque protocol was used to isolate PBMCs from peripheral blood. Dynabeads CD4 and CD8 positive selection kits were used to isolate CD4 and CD8 T-cell fractions. TriZol was used to extract RNA from bulk PBMCs, CD4 and CD8 fractions, and dextramer-positive and dextramer-negative fractions. At the junction V is shortened by 4 bases and J by 7 bases; bases outside the gene matches: 3. The CDR3 numbers 12 residues from cysteine through phenylalanine. Only the CDR3 DNA stays, 36 bases, in frame from base 1. Summary of the overall study and its limitations: Only a couple of donors were included in the study, so the extent to which the findings can be generalized is limited. Because abundant contaminating clonotypes from the bulk population could be contained in FACS-sorted repertoires, computational filtering was required. Compared with the primary T-cell response, the secondary T-cell response was weaker but faster, peaking on day 5 rather than day 15. Most clones expanded after primary vaccination (96% of CD4 and 80% to 90% of CD8) were re-detected after the booster, suggesting that broad memory maintenance occurred. A small fraction of clonotypes showed up in both the CD4 and CD8 compartments, probably as a result of convergent recombination.

This receptor was taken from a man aged 18 to 29 who received the YFV17D yellow fever vaccine. Sequencing used CD4+ T cells sorted from PBMCs, obtained 5 days after the yellow fever booster vaccination. The chain couples TRBV12-3 or TRBV12-4 to TRBJ1-2, with 7 central nucleotides matching TRBD1. The nucleotide sequence reads TGTGCCAGCAGTTCCAACAGGGGTGGCTACACCTTC. This sequence encodes CASSSNRGGYTF.